A single sample is the source of the 9 T cell receptor beta chains below, sequenced in a study of blood T cells in healthy people across ages. With a J-beta primer mix and a sample-barcoded 5' primer, a second PCR ran 7 to 11 cycles. TCRdb used MiXCR to reprocess the 5' RACE reads, holding one entry per CDR3 protein. Seen here are about 1.6 million distinct CDR3 sequences, about 31% observed once, and the top ten hold over 9%. Input material: blood. These receptors all come from a woman in her twenties or thirties in good health.

This clonotype was seen only a few times. This rearrangement joins TRBV10-3 to TRBJ2-1, with TRBD1 matching 7 bases. Looked up from germline, CDR1 is ENHRY and CDR2 is SYGVKD. Losses at the gene ends were 7 bases for V and 4 bases for J; bases not matched to a gene: 7. The CDR3 runs to 14 residues. This CDR3 is CAINAGTEYNEQFF. The DNA of the CDR3 is TGTGCCATCAATGCCGGGACAGAATACAATGAGCAGTTCTTC.

The rearrangement links TRBV27 to TRBJ2-3; TRBD1 or TRBD2 may be the D gene (7 bases each). Trimming stripped 0 bases from V and 6 bases from J, with 16 bases between. The CDR3 extends over 16 amino acids. Germline V lookup: CDR1 MNHEY, CDR2 SMNVEV (reference sequence). In DNA, the CDR3 is TGTGCCAGCAGTTTATCGGTCGGGCAGGGGGGGGATACGCAGTATTTT. It specifies CASSLSVGQGGDTQYF.

This clonotype was counted between two and nine times. The rearrangement links TRBV29-1 to TRBJ1-2; D uncertain. V gave up 0 bases and J gave up 5 bases, with 13 bases separating them. Germline values: CDR1 SQVTM, CDR2 ANQGSEA. The CDR3 length is 14 residues. The CDR3 DNA is TGCAGCGTTGAAGATCCCCGGGCCCCATATGGCTACACCTTC. Its protein is CSVEDPRAPYGYTF.

J is TRBJ2-3 and V is TRBV6-1; D remains unclear. CDR1 MNHNS and CDR2 SASEGT come from the germline V gene. The CDR3 is 15 amino acids. Trimming removed 3 bases from V and 0 bases from J, with 10 bases in between. The CDR3 DNA sequence: TGTGCCAGCAGTGAGGGCAGACCTAGCACAGATACGCAGTATTTT. This translates into CASSEGRPSTDTQYF.

The chain joins TRBV4-2 to TRBJ2-1, with 10 bases aligning to TRBD1. CDR1 is LGHNA and CDR2 is YNFKEQ in the germline V gene. The CDR3 totals 15 residues. The V and J ends lost 5 bases and 4 bases, in that order; junction bases with no gene match: 5. In DNA, the CDR3 is TGTGCCAGCAGCTGGCGGGGACAGGGGTACAATGAGCAGTTCTTC. It specifies CASSWRGQGYNEQFF.

The genes are TRBV7-3 and TRBJ2-5; TRBD2 is a possible D gene (5 bases). CDR1 is SGHTA and CDR2 is FQGTGA in the germline V gene. The V end lost 5 bases, the J end lost 7 bases, and 20 bases lay between the germline ends. The CDR3 is made up of 15 amino acids. DNA of the CDR3: TGTGCCAGCAGCCCTAACGGCAGGACTTCTGGGACCCAGTACTTC. Translation gives CASSPNGRTSGTQYF.

This clonotype was seen at least ten times. The gene calls are TRBV7-9 and TRBJ2-5; maybe TRBD2 (5 bases). The germline CDR1 and CDR2 sequences are SEHNR and FQNEAQ (reference sequence). This CDR3 has 15 residues. V was cut by 5 bases and J by 4 bases, with 17 bases left in between. CDR3 protein: CASSHYEGSGETQYF. In DNA, the CDR3 is TGTGCCAGCAGCCATTACGAAGGGAGTGGAGAGACCCAGTACTTC.

This clonotype was seen more than once but under ten times. The gene calls are TRBV5-4 and TRBJ2-1, with D possibly matching TRBD2 (5 bases). CDR3 size: 16 residues. The germline gives CDR1 SGHNT, CDR2 YYREEE (reference sequence). V was shortened by 0 bases and J by 1 base, with 11 bases between the two germline ends. This CDR3 reads CASSLAPTGSYNEQFF. CDR3 DNA: TGTGCCAGCAGCTTGGCCCCCACGGGATCCTACAATGAGCAGTTCTTC.

This clonotype was found many times. The V gene is TRBV20-1, the J gene TRBJ2-7; 9 bases line up with TRBD1. This CDR3 is built from 15 residues. In germline, CDR1 is DFQATT, CDR2 SNEGSKA (reference sequence). Trimming at V came to 3 bases and at J to 0 bases, leaving 6 bases not matched to a gene. The DNA for the CDR3 is TGCAGTGCTAGCCTCAAGACAGGGGGCTCCTACGAGCAGTACTTC. Its protein product is CSASLKTGGSYEQYF.